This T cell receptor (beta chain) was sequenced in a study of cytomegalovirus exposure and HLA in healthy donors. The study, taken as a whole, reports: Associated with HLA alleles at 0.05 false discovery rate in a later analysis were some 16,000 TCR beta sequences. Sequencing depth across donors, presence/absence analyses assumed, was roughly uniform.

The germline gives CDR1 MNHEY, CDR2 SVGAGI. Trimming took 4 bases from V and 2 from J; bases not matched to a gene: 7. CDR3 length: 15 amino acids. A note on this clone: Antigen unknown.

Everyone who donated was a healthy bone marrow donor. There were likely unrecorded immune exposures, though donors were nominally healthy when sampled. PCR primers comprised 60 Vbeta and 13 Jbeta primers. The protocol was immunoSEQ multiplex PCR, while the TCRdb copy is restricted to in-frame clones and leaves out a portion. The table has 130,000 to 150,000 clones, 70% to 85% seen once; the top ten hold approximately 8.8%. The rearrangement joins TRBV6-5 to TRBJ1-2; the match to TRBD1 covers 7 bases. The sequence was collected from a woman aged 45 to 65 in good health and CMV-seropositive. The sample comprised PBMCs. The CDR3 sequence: CASSFAGTANYGYTF. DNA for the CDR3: TGTGCCAGCAGTTTCGCCGGGACAGCAAACTATGGCTACACCTTC.